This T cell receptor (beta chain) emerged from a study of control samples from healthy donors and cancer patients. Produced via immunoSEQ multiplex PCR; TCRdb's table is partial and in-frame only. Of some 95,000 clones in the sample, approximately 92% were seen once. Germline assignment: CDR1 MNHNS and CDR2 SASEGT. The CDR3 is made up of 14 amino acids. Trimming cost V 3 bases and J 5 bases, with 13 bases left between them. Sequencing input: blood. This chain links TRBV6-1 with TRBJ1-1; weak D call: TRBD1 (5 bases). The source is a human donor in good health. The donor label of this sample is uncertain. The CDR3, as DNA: TGTGCCAGCAGTGAGGGGGTAGGGCCTACTGAAGCTTTCTTT. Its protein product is CASSEGVGPTEAFF.